The present TCR beta chain was sequenced within a study of identical twins. Unique molecular identifiers were in the cDNA, with template-switch universal primer binding. TCRdb ran MiXCR on the 5' RACE reads and lists one entry per CDR3 protein. The table lists around 1.7 million distinct CDR3 sequences, roughly 35% of them singletons, with approximately 0.25% in the top ten. Healthy Caucasians supplied all donations. V lost 2 bases and J lost 6; bases outside the gene matches: 4. CDR3 length: 14 residues. Germline V gene data show CDR1 as SEHNR and CDR2 as FQNEAQ (reference sequence). This clonotype turned up a few times.

This TCR was sampled from a newborn girl in good health. Sequenced material: cord blood. This chain links TRBV7-9 with TRBJ2-4; 7 nucleotides line up with TRBD1. This CDR3 is CASSLRGRPNIQYF. CDR3 nucleotide sequence: TGTGCCAGCAGCTTAAGGGGGCGCCCAAACATTCAGTACTTC. The whole variable domain, remainder taken from reference TRBV7-9 and TRBJ2-4, is DTGVSQNPRHKITKRGQNVTFRCDPISEHNRLYWYRQTLGQGPEFLTYFQNEAQLEKSRLLSDRFSAERPKGSFSTLEIQRTEQGDSAMYLCASSLRGRPNIQYFGAGTRLSVL.